The 31 T cell receptor beta chains in this list originate from one sample, sequenced in a study of cytomegalovirus exposure and HLA in healthy donors (dated by TCRdb to about 2017). Library generation was performed with the immunoSEQ multiplex PCR assay. The multiplex PCR relied on a mix of 60 forward primers for TCR Vbeta segments and 13 reverse primers for TCR Jbeta segments. TCRdb limited this immuneACCESS table to in-frame rearrangements with V and J called. A share of clones is missing; checked studies link under half to unresolved V genes, and the rest is unexplained. Counted in this sample were roughly 110,000 clones; about 80% of them appeared once. 2.5% to 3% of the sample lies in the top ten. Sequenced input: PBMCs. The receptors here all came from a woman younger than 35 in good health and CMV-seropositive.

This clone was counted a single time. The chain has TRBV5-1 and TRBJ2-7, with 9 bases fitting TRBD1. V lost 7 bases to trimming and J lost 4 bases; unmatched junction nucleotides: 18. In germline, CDR1 is SGHRS, CDR2 YFSETQ. CDR3 length: 17 amino acids. The DNA for the CDR3 is TGCGCCAGCTTTCCCGCTGCCCCGGGACAGGGCTCGTACGAGCAGTACTTC. Translation gives CASFPAAPGQGSYEQYF.

This rearrangement joins TRBV4-1 to TRBJ1-1; TRBD1 is a possible D gene (6 bases). V lost 2 bases to trimming and J lost 10 bases, with 17 bases between them. Germline values: CDR1 MGHRA, CDR2 YSYEKL. The CDR3 runs 14 residues. In DNA, the CDR3 is TGCGCCAGCAGCCAAACCGGGACATCAAACGCAGCTTTCTTT. It is translated as CASSQTGTSNAAFF.

The rearrangement links TRBV5-1 to TRBJ1-2; D gene ambiguous. V lost 4 bases to trimming and J lost 7 bases, with 14 bases between them. This CDR3 spans 13 amino acids. Germline V lookup: CDR1 SGHRS, CDR2 YFSETQ. CDR3 DNA: TGCGCCAGCAGCCTTCGGGGTTCGGGTGGCTACACCTTC. Amino acids: CASSLRGSGGYTF.

The chain has TRBV27 and TRBJ1-5; perhaps TRBD1 as D (5 bases). V lost 6 bases and J lost 3, with 12 bases in between. Germline CDR1 and CDR2: MNHEY and SMNVEV (reference sequence). This CDR3 is built from 14 residues. CDR3 bases: TGTGCCAGCAGCCGGACACGAAACAATCAGCCCCAGCATTTT. It translates to CASSRTRNNQPQHF.

The chain combines TRBV4-1 with TRBJ2-1; 7 nucleotides match TRBD2. With 8 bases clipped from V and 8 bases from J, the junction kept 0 bases outside the gene matches. CDR1 MGHRA and CDR2 YSYEKL come from the germline V gene. This CDR3 spans 10 amino acids. CDR3 sequence: CASAGDEQFF. The CDR3 DNA sequence: TGCGCCAGCGCGGGGGATGAGCAGTTCTTC.

The chain joins TRBV27 to TRBJ2-1; TRBD2 aligns across 9 bases. The CDR3 extends over 15 amino acids. Germline-derived CDR1 and CDR2 are MNHEY and SMNVEV (reference sequence). With V trimmed by 5 bases and J by 3 bases, 5 bases remained unmatched. CDR3 residues: CASSIAGVVYNEQFF. The DNA for the CDR3 is TGTGCCAGCAGTATAGCGGGAGTGGTCTACAATGAGCAGTTCTTC.

The rearrangement uses TRBV6-5 and TRBJ1-2; D unclear. Looked up from germline, CDR1 is MNHEY and CDR2 is SVGAGI. This CDR3 comprises 12 residues. Trimming stripped 4 bases from V and 1 base from J, with 4 bases between. In nucleotides, the CDR3 is TGTGCCAGCAGTTCTAATAACTATGGCTACACCTTC. Its translation is CASSSNNYGYTF.

The V gene is TRBV9, the J gene TRBJ2-2; tentative D call: TRBD2 (5 bases). CDR1 is SGDLS, CDR2 YYNGEE, per germline. The CDR3 has 14 amino acids. V shed 4 bases and J shed 6 bases, with 13 bases lying between them. In DNA, the CDR3 is TGTGCCAGCAGCCCGGGAATCCCGGCCGGGGAGCTGTTTTTT. The encoded protein is CASSPGIPAGELFF.

This chain joins TRBV15 and TRBJ1-5, with D possibly matching TRBD1 (5 bases). Trimming cost V 3 bases and J 3 bases, with 12 bases left between them. This CDR3 contains 15 residues. Germline V gene sequence: CDR1 LNHNV, CDR2 YYDKDF (reference sequence). DNA of the CDR3: TGTGCCACCAGCAGGCATGGGGGGGTCAATCAGCCCCAGCATTTT. The encoded protein is CATSRHGGVNQPQHF.

The rearrangement uses TRBV28 and TRBJ1-2, with TRBD1 matching over 7 bases. V was pared by 5 bases and J by 8 bases, with 8 bases of the junction left unmatched. The CDR3 loop spans 13 amino acids. Germline values: CDR1 MDHEN, CDR2 SYDVKM. This CDR3 reads CASSGPGGEGYTF. CDR3 nucleotide sequence: TGTGCCAGCAGTGGTCCAGGGGGAGAGGGCTACACCTTC.

This chain connects TRBV7-9 to TRBJ2-7, with TRBD1 matching 8 bases. This CDR3 has 15 residues. In germline, CDR1 is SEHNR, CDR2 FQNEAQ (reference sequence). V lost 1 base, J lost 1 base, and 3 bases stayed unmatched. The CDR3 loop is CASSLGRDRSYEQYF. CDR3 in DNA: TGTGCCAGCAGCTTAGGCCGGGACAGGTCCTACGAGCAGTACTTC.

The J gene is TRBJ1-1, the V gene TRBV6-1; no clear D. Trimming removed 4 bases at V and 0 bases at J, with 6 bases between. Germline V gene sequence: CDR1 MNHNS, CDR2 SASEGT. This CDR3 is 13 amino acids long. The CDR3 loop is CASSAAVNTEAFF. The CDR3 nucleotides read TGTGCCAGCAGTGCGGCGGTGAACACTGAAGCTTTCTTT.

The gene calls are TRBV2 and TRBJ2-1; 9 bases agree with TRBD1. The length of the CDR3 is 13 residues. CDR1 is SNHLY, CDR2 FYNNEI, per germline. V trimming: 10 bases; J trimming: 7 bases; junction bases outside the gene matches: 8. The DNA for the CDR3 is TGTGCCATCGGGGGGACAGGGAGGAATGAGCAGTTCTTC. This codes for CAIGGTGRNEQFF.

This chain connects TRBV28 to TRBJ2-7; tentative D call: TRBD1 (6 bases). The germline CDR1 and CDR2 sequences are MDHEN and SYDVKM. Trimming pared 2 bases from V and 1 base from J, leaving 15 bases between. This CDR3 is 16 amino acids long. CDR3 loop: CASSLSYRDQSYEQYF. Written as DNA, the CDR3 is TGTGCCAGCAGTTTAAGCTACAGGGATCAATCCTACGAGCAGTACTTC.

The J gene is TRBJ1-5, the V gene TRBV18; 7 bases agree with TRBD1. The V gene end was trimmed by 6 bases and the J gene end by 6 bases; junction bases not matched to a gene: 14. The CDR3 has 16 amino acids. Germline CDR1 is KGHSH and CDR2 is LQKENI. Here the CDR3 DNA reads TGTGCCAGCTCCACGAGCTCAACAGGGGTTAGTCAGCCCCAGCATTTT. This sequence encodes CASSTSSTGVSQPQHF.

This clone was seen only a few times. This chain uses TRBV5-1 with TRBJ2-7, with 7 bases matching TRBD1. J gave up 2 bases and V 1 base, and 6 bases lay outside the gene matches. CDR1 is SGHRS, CDR2 YFSETQ, per germline. The CDR3 extends over 15 amino acids. CDR3: CASSLMDRLTYEQYF. As DNA, the CDR3 is TGCGCCAGCAGCTTGATGGACAGGTTAACCTACGAGCAGTACTTC.

The chain carries TRBV7-9 and TRBJ2-2, with D unclear. CDR1 is SEHNR, CDR2 FQNEAQ, per germline (reference sequence). The CDR3 has 12 residues. Trimming left V 1 base short and J 7 bases short, with 4 bases between. CDR3 in amino acids: CASSLVVGELFF. The CDR3 bases are TGTGCCAGCAGCTTAGTAGTCGGGGAGCTGTTTTTT.

The rearrangement links TRBV6-5 to TRBJ1-3, with D possibly matching TRBD1 (6 bases). V was cut by 5 bases and J by 4 bases, with 15 bases left in between. The germline V gene has CDR1 MNHEY and CDR2 SVGAGI. This CDR3 is built from 15 residues. The CDR3 sequence: CASSRLGASGNTIYF. The CDR3 nucleotides are TGTGCCAGCAGTCGATTGGGGGCTTCCGGAAACACCATATATTTT.

This clone was recorded only once. The chain links TRBV28 to TRBJ1-3, with D maybe TRBD1 (6 bases). V lost 1 base to trimming and J lost 4 bases, with 11 bases between them. CDR3 size: 15 residues. Germline CDR1 MDHEN, CDR2 SYDVKM. In nucleotides, the CDR3 is TGTGCCAGCAGTTTATCAGGGGAGTTAGGAAACACCATATATTTT. As protein: CASSLSGELGNTIYF.

The V gene is TRBV21-1, the J gene TRBJ2-7; the table gives TRBD2 as D, unverified against the DNA. TRBV21-1 is an annotated pseudogene. The length of the CDR3 is 20 residues. The CDR3 here is CASSKDRVFWLATLSYEQYF. The CDR3 DNA sequence: TGTGCCAGCAGCAAAGATCGGGTATTTTGGTTAGCTACGCTCTCCTACGAGCAGTACTTC.

This chain connects TRBV15 to TRBJ2-2; the match to TRBD2 covers 8 bases. V lost 0 bases to trimming and J lost 1 base; unmatched junction nucleotides: 1. The CDR3 consists of 16 residues. Per the germline V gene, CDR1 is LNHNV and CDR2 is YYDKDF (reference sequence). The CDR3 bases are TGTGCCACCAGCAGAGACAGCGGGAGGAACACCGGGGAGCTGTTTTTT. Protein product: CATSRDSGRNTGELFF.

The V and J genes are TRBV5-1 and TRBJ2-7; tentatively, D is TRBD2 (6 bases). This CDR3 comprises 15 residues. V lost 4 bases and J lost 1, with 15 bases in between. CDR1 SGHRS and CDR2 YFSETQ come from the germline V gene. CDR3: CASSPSGLSSYEQYF. The CDR3 region has the DNA TGCGCCAGCAGCCCTTCGGGACTCTCATCCTACGAGCAGTACTTC.

This clone is a singleton in its sample. The rearrangement links TRBV28 to TRBJ2-7; 7 bases line up with TRBD2. Trimming at V came to 11 bases and at J to 5 bases, leaving 12 bases not matched to a gene. CDR1 MDHEN and CDR2 SYDVKM come from the germline V gene. This CDR3 is built from 13 residues. The CDR3 protein is CAVGDGGNDEQYF. CDR3 nucleotides: TGTGCCGTAGGAGACGGGGGGAACGACGAGCAGTACTTC.

The chain links TRBV5-6 to TRBJ2-7; D perhaps matches TRBD1 (5 bases). Germline lookup yields CDR1 SGHDT and CDR2 YYEEEE. The CDR3 is 16 amino acids. The ends were cut back, 1 base at V and 2 bases at J, with 16 bases in the middle. CDR3 DNA: TGTGCCAGCAGCTTGCTTTCCCCAGGGAAAACCTACGAGCAGTACTTC. Translating it yields CASSLLSPGKTYEQYF. Supplemented by reference TRBV5-6 and TRBJ2-7, the full variable domain reads DAGVTQSPTHLIKTRGQQVTLRCSPKSGHDTVSWYQQALGQGPQFIFQYYEEEERQRGNFPDRFSGHQFPNYSSELNVNALLLGDSALYLCASSLLSPGKTYEQYFGPGTRLTVT.

The chain recombines TRBV18 with TRBJ2-7; a possible D gene is TRBD2 (6 bases). Germline values: CDR1 KGHSH, CDR2 LQKENI. V was pared by 3 bases and J by 3 bases, with 6 bases between. This CDR3 has 12 amino acids. The CDR3 DNA follows: TGTGCCAGCTCACCGGGACTCTACGAGCAGTACTTC. Protein sequence: CASSPGLYEQYF.

Only a few counts were recorded for this clone. The genes are TRBV30 and TRBJ2-7; D uncertain. The germline V gene encodes CDR1 GTSNPN and CDR2 SVGIG (reference sequence). Trimming stripped 0 bases from V and 7 bases from J, with 10 bases between. CDR3 length: 12 amino acids. In DNA, the CDR3 is TGTGCCTGGAGTGTACGAGTGTTGGAGCAGTACTTC. Translated, it gives CAWSVRVLEQYF.

This sequence joins TRBV10-3 and TRBJ1-4, with D tentatively TRBD1 (6 bases). The ends were cut back, 6 bases at V and 3 bases at J, with 11 bases in the middle. Germline CDR1 is ENHRY and CDR2 is SYGVKD. This CDR3 has 14 residues. The CDR3 spells CAIRADRANEKLFF. For the CDR3, the DNA is TGTGCCATCAGGGCGGACAGAGCTAATGAAAAACTGTTTTTT.

V is TRBV10-3 and J is TRBJ2-7, with 8 bases fitting TRBD1. V lost 6 bases and J lost 4; bases outside the gene matches: 8. Germline assignment: CDR1 ENHRY and CDR2 SYGVKD. This CDR3 is 14 amino acids long. CDR3 DNA: TGTGCCATCAGCCCCCGGGACAGGCGTTACGAGCAGTACTTC. This translates into CAISPRDRRYEQYF.

V gene TRBV6-5 combines with J gene TRBJ1-2; D is possibly TRBD1 (5 bases). The CDR3 length is 13 residues. Deletions cut 10 bases from V and 3 bases from J, with 15 bases between. CDR1 is MNHEY and CDR2 is SVGAGI in the germline V gene. This CDR3 reads CATLGRGDYGYTF. CDR3 bases: TGTGCCACCCTGGGGAGGGGAGACTATGGCTACACCTTC.

On this clone: At the DNA level, this CDR3 is encoded by other sequences in the same sample as well. The chain recombines TRBV5-1 with TRBJ2-7, with no clear D. V gave up 0 bases and J gave up 7 bases, with 11 bases separating them. The CDR3 is made up of 13 amino acids. The germline V gene encodes CDR1 SGHRS and CDR2 YFSETQ. For the CDR3, the DNA is TGCGCCAGCAGCTTGGGGCTAGAAGGTGAGCAGTACTTC. It yields the protein CASSLGLEGEQYF.

This chain links TRBV5-4 with TRBJ2-7, with TRBD1 matching 11 bases. From germline, CDR1 is SGHNT and CDR2 YYREEE (reference sequence). This CDR3 comprises 15 residues. Trimming removed 3 bases from V and 4 bases from J; junction bases left unmatched: 6. The DNA for the CDR3 is TGTGCCAGCAGCTCCGGACAGGGGGCGCGGTACGAGCAGTACTTC. It encodes CASSSGQGARYEQYF.